The 12 T cell receptor beta chains in this list originate from one sample, sequenced in a study of neoadjuvant nivolumab and ipilimumab in lung cancer. Repertoires were generated with immunoSEQ multiplex PCR, while TCRdb's copy carries only in-frame clones and drops some. The sample has roughly 10,000 clones; about 74% are singletons. Sequencing used tumor tissue, obtained after neoadjuvant nivolumab, alone or with ipilimumab, at or shortly before surgery. The receptor set was obtained from an adult with non-small cell lung cancer. Some clones in this sample may be carry-over from other donors' samples.

The V call is TRBV5-1, the J call TRBJ1-2, with 7 bases fitting TRBD1. Trimming took 5 bases from V and 4 from J; bases not matched to a gene: 11. Germline lookup yields CDR1 SGHRS and CDR2 YFSETQ. This CDR3 is built from 15 residues. CDR3 nucleotides: TGCGCCAGCAGTCCCCCGCGACAGGGACTCTATGGCTACACCTTC. The encoded protein is CASSPPRQGLYGYTF.

A few counts support this clone. The chain joins TRBV15 to TRBJ2-7; D gene unclear. CDR3 length: 14 residues. Germline CDR1 reads LNHNV; CDR2 reads YYDKDF (reference sequence). The germline V and J ends were trimmed by 0 bases and 3 bases, with 9 bases remaining between them. The CDR3 bases are TGTGCCACCAGCAGAGATCTCAGAAACTACGAGCAGTACTTC. Amino acids: CATSRDLRNYEQYF.

As DNA, the CDR3 is TGTGCCAGCAGCTTAGCGTTCCACCCAGCGAACACCGGGGAGCTGTTTTTT. It codes for CASSLAFHPANTGELFF. J is TRBJ2-2 and V is TRBV7-2; no firm D call. V was shortened by 0 bases and J by 0 bases, with 11 bases between the two germline ends. Looked up from germline, CDR1 is SGHTA and CDR2 is FQGNSA. The CDR3 has 17 residues. The whole variable domain, remainder taken from reference TRBV7-2 and TRBJ2-2, is GAGVSQSPSNKVTEKGKDVELRCDPISGHTALYWYRQSLGQGLEFLIYFQGNSAPDKSGLPSDRFSAERTGGSVSTLTIQRTQQEDSAVYLCASSLAFHPANTGELFFGEGSRLTVL.

The rearrangement joins TRBV11-2 to TRBJ2-7; D is unclear. The CDR3 loop spans 11 amino acids. Germline CDR1 SGHAT, CDR2 FQNNGV. Trimming cost V 2 bases and J 6 bases, with 5 bases left between them. Here the CDR3 DNA reads TGTGCCAGCAGCTTAACCCCCGAGCAGTACTTC. Amino acid sequence: CASSLTPEQYF.

The chain has TRBV6-5 and TRBJ1-1; D gene unclear. CDR1 and CDR2 from the germline V gene are MNHEY and SVGAGI. The V gene lost 3 bases and the J gene lost 2 bases, with 10 bases spanning the gap. The CDR3 loop spans 14 amino acids. This chain's CDR3 is CASSYGGVNTEAFF. The CDR3, as DNA: TGTGCCAGCAGTTATGGCGGAGTCAACACTGAAGCTTTCTTT.

This clone was detected once. V usage is TRBV25-1 and J usage is TRBJ1-2; D is unclear. V gave up 2 bases and J gave up 8 bases, with 15 bases separating them. The CDR3 consists of 14 residues. Germline V gene lookup returns CDR1 MGHDK and CDR2 SYGVNS. DNA for the CDR3: TGTGCCAGCAGTGAACCTGACACACAGCGGGGCTACACCTTC. This codes for CASSEPDTQRGYTF.

This clone was counted between two and nine times. The CDR3 region has the DNA TGTGCCAGCGGCAGAAGGGGGTATGGCTACACCTTC. It specifies CASGRRGYGYTF. This rearrangement joins TRBV2 to TRBJ1-2, with a tentative D call TRBD1 (6 bases). With 8 bases removed from V and 5 bases from J, the gap between germline ends came to 12 bases. Germline V gene sequence: CDR1 SNHLY, CDR2 FYNNEI. The CDR3 covers 12 residues.

This chain uses TRBV12-5 with TRBJ1-1; TRBD1 aligns across 7 bases. The V segment lost 6 bases and the J segment 1 base; nucleotides outside the gene matches: 5. The CDR3 sequence is 14 residues long. The germline V gene encodes CDR1 LGHNT and CDR2 FRNRAP. Here the CDR3 reads CASGTQGTNTEAFF. CDR3 in DNA: TGTGCTAGTGGAACACAGGGGACGAACACTGAAGCTTTCTTT.

The chain uses TRBV19 and TRBJ1-2; D ambiguous. The V end lost 4 bases, the J end lost 6 bases, and 3 bases lay between the germline ends. Germline CDR1 and CDR2: LNHDA and SQIVND (reference sequence). The CDR3 contains 10 residues. The CDR3 DNA sequence: TGTGCCAGTAGTAAGGATGGCTACACCTTC. It encodes CASSKDGYTF. Filled out from reference TRBV19 and TRBJ1-2, the complete variable domain reads DGGITQSPKYLFRKEGQNVTLSCEQNLNHDAMYWYRQDPGQGLRLIYYSQIVNDFQKGDIAEGYSVSREKKESFPLTVTSAQKNPTAFYLCASSKDGYTFGSGTRLTVV.

J is TRBJ1-2 and V is TRBV11-2, with 8 bases lining up with TRBD1. The J segment lost 6 bases and the V segment lost 5 bases, leaving 5 bases of the junction unmatched. The germline CDR1 and CDR2 sequences are SGHAT and FQNNGV. CDR3 length equals 13 residues. This CDR3 reads CASSPGTGDGYTF. CDR3 in DNA: TGTGCCAGCAGCCCCGGGACAGGAGATGGCTACACCTTC.

The chain couples TRBV18 to TRBJ1-2; 7 nucleotides agree with TRBD1. This CDR3 has 13 residues. The germline V gene has CDR1 KGHSH and CDR2 LQKENI. After removal of 3 bases from V and 6 bases from J, the junction contained 4 bases not matched to a gene. In DNA, the CDR3 is TGTGCCAGCTCACCGTTAGGACAGGATGGCTACACCTTC. It specifies CASSPLGQDGYTF.

The chain links TRBV6-1 to TRBJ1-1, with D perhaps TRBD1 (5 bases). Trimming removed 1 base at V and 1 base at J, with 7 bases between. Germline assignment: CDR1 MNHNS and CDR2 SASEGT. The CDR3 totals 14 residues. This CDR3 reads CASSEEGANTEAFF. In DNA, the CDR3 is TGTGCCAGCAGTGAAGAAGGGGCGAACACTGAAGCTTTCTTT.